These 23 T cell receptor beta chains were sequenced from one sample in a study of T cells after yellow fever vaccination. TCRdb reanalysed the 5' RACE reads using MiXCR and keeps one entry per CDR3 protein. The sample carries approximately 340,000 distinct CDR3 sequences, over 8% recorded once. The sequences come from PBMCs, collected on the day of the first yellow fever vaccination. These receptors all stem from a man aged 18 to 30 who received the YFV17D yellow fever vaccine.

This clonotype was detected a few times. The V call is TRBV6-1, the J call TRBJ1-4; D is uncertain. Per the germline V gene, CDR1 is MNHNS and CDR2 is SASEGT. This CDR3 contains 14 residues. V was clipped by 6 bases and J by 0 bases, with 8 bases between them. The CDR3 sequence: CASRELATNEKLFF. The CDR3 region has the DNA TGTGCCAGCAGAGAACTAGCAACTAATGAAAAACTGTTTTTT.

This chain joins TRBV4-1 and TRBJ2-5; 11 bases line up with TRBD2. V was pared by 2 bases and J by 5 bases, with 7 bases of the junction left unmatched. The CDR3 runs to 16 residues. Germline CDR1 and CDR2: MGHRA and YSYEKL. The CDR3 bases are TGCGCCAGCAGCCAACCCGTAGCGGGGGGGCTGGAGACCCAGTACTTC. Its protein product is CASSQPVAGGLETQYF.

V usage is TRBV14 and J usage is TRBJ2-5; 8 positions match TRBD1. The V segment lost 5 bases and the J segment 5 bases; nucleotides outside the gene matches: 4. The CDR3 covers 13 residues. The germline V gene has CDR1 SGHDN and CDR2 FVKESK. The CDR3 reads CASSWTGYETQYF. The CDR3 bases are TGTGCCAGCAGCTGGACAGGGTACGAGACCCAGTACTTC.

This clonotype showed up just a few times. This chain connects TRBV6-5 to TRBJ1-6; a weak D match, TRBD1 (6 bases). Trimming shortened V by 1 base and J by 10 bases, and 14 bases separated the two germline ends. The CDR3 is made up of 15 amino acids. Germline V gene data show CDR1 as MNHEY and CDR2 as SVGAGI. CDR3 DNA: TGTGCCAGCAGTTACTTCGGAGCGACAGGATCACCCCTCCACTTT. This sequence encodes CASSYFGATGSPLHF.

This chain joins TRBV7-9 and TRBJ2-7; a weak D match, TRBD1 (5 bases). In germline, CDR1 is SEHNR, CDR2 FQNEAQ (reference sequence). The V gene lost 1 base and the J gene lost 0 bases, with 10 bases spanning the gap. CDR3 length: 15 amino acids. CDR3: CASSLETEDSYEQYF. The DNA for the CDR3 is TGTGCCAGCAGCTTAGAGACAGAAGACTCCTACGAGCAGTACTTC.

This chain links TRBV30 with TRBJ2-2; TRBD2 matches 7 bases. Trimming took 2 bases from V and 0 from J; bases not matched to a gene: 9. The germline V gene encodes CDR1 GTSNPN and CDR2 SVGIG (reference sequence). This CDR3 contains 17 residues. The CDR3 here is CAWSTHSGLPNTGELFF. The CDR3 DNA reads as TGTGCCTGGAGTACGCATAGCGGGCTACCGAACACCGGGGAGCTGTTTTTT.

This chain uses TRBV24-1 with TRBJ2-1; D may be TRBD1 (6 bases). Trimming pared 9 bases from V and 1 base from J, leaving 15 bases between. Germline V gene lookup returns CDR1 KGHDR and CDR2 SFDVKD. There are 15 residues in the CDR3. The CDR3 DNA reads as TGTGCCACCTCAGAGGGAAGGGGGTCCTACAATGAGCAGTTCTTC. Its protein is CATSEGRGSYNEQFF.

This clonotype has just a few counts. The CDR3 is CASSYSTSGSGELFF. CDR3 coding DNA: TGTGCCAGCAGTTACTCTACTAGCGGATCGGGGGAGCTGTTTTTT. The chain combines TRBV6-5 with TRBJ2-2; 8 bases map to TRBD2. The CDR3 contains 15 residues. CDR1 is MNHEY, CDR2 SVGAGI, per germline. After removal of 0 bases from V and 8 bases from J, the junction contained 5 bases not matched to a gene.

This clonotype has more than one count but fewer than ten. The chain is built from TRBV5-1 and TRBJ2-1; D ambiguous. The CDR3 sequence is 12 residues long. Germline loops: CDR1 SGHRS, CDR2 YFSETQ. The ends were cut back, 7 bases at V and 0 bases at J, with 5 bases in the middle. The DNA of the CDR3 is TGCGCCAGCCACGTCTCCTACAATGAGCAGTTCTTC. It codes for CASHVSYNEQFF.

The J gene is TRBJ2-1, the V gene TRBV27; D is undetermined. This CDR3 spans 14 amino acids. CDR1 is MNHEY and CDR2 is SMNVEV in the germline V gene (reference sequence). V was cut by 6 bases and J by 7 bases, with 16 bases left in between. DNA of the CDR3: TGTGCCAGCAGCGCCCTACCCCTGGGGAATGAGCAGTTCTTC. It codes for CASSALPLGNEQFF.

The chain uses TRBV4-1 and TRBJ2-1, with 10 nucleotides matching TRBD2. The V gene's germline CDR1 is MGHRA and CDR2 YSYEKL. V trimming: 1 base; J trimming: 3 bases; junction bases outside the gene matches: 6. This CDR3 contains 17 residues. In nucleotides, the CDR3 is TGCGCCAGCAGCCAAGTTAGCAGCGGGGGGGACTACAATGAGCAGTTCTTC. Translating gives CASSQVSSGGDYNEQFF.

The table lists this clonotype with many counts. The rearrangement links TRBV15 to TRBJ1-4, with 7 nucleotides matching TRBD1. The germline V gene encodes CDR1 LNHNV and CDR2 YYDKDF (reference sequence). The CDR3 has 14 amino acids. With 1 base clipped from V and 11 bases from J, the junction kept 7 bases outside the gene matches. The CDR3 coding sequence is TGTGCCACCAGCAGAGCCCAGGGGGGGGGGAAACTGTTTTTT. Translating gives CATSRAQGGGKLFF.

In this sample, this clonotype turned up once. The germline gene is not matched at one end of the junction; a read error may be the cause. The rearrangement links TRBV12-3 or TRBV12-4 to TRBJ2-2, with 9 bases matching TRBD2. The CDR3 has 18 residues. The CDR3 protein is CAISLGTSQASNTGELFF. The CDR3 nucleotides are TGTGCCATCAGTTTAGGGACTAGCCAGGCTTCGAACACCGGGGAGCTGTTTTTT.

The gene calls are TRBV7-8 and TRBJ2-1; D remains ambiguous. Looked up from germline, CDR1 is SGHVS and CDR2 is FQNEAQ. This CDR3 has 15 residues. V lost 5 bases and J lost 5, with 16 bases in between. The CDR3 protein is CASSAGVSGNNEQFF. CDR3 bases: TGTGCCAGCAGCGCTGGCGTATCCGGAAACAATGAGCAGTTCTTC.

The chain combines TRBV10-3 with TRBJ2-7; a weak D match, TRBD2 (5 bases). This CDR3 is 13 amino acids long. Trimming pared 9 bases from V and 3 bases from J, leaving 15 bases between. Germline CDR1 is ENHRY and CDR2 is SYGVKD. The CDR3: CAMSPGKDYEQYV. In DNA form, the CDR3 reads TGTGCCATGAGCCCGGGAAAAGACTACGAGCAGTACGTC.

V and J are TRBV7-2 and TRBJ1-5; no definite D call. CDR3 size: 15 residues. The germline V gene has CDR1 SGHTA and CDR2 FQGNSA. V lost 0 bases and J 1 base, leaving 7 bases between the germline ends. CDR3 sequence reads: CASSLALGSNQPQHF. DNA of the CDR3: TGTGCCAGCAGCTTAGCGCTAGGGAGCAATCAGCCCCAGCATTTT.

The table lists this clonotype with many counts. The V call is TRBV27, the J call TRBJ1-2; 7 bases fit TRBD1. This CDR3 comprises 15 residues. Trimming cost V 0 bases and J 4 bases; bases outside gene matches: 5. Germline CDR1 is MNHEY and CDR2 is SMNVEV (reference sequence). In DNA, the CDR3 is TGTGCCAGCAGTTTATCTCCGACAGGGTTCTATGGCTACACCTTC. It yields the protein CASSLSPTGFYGYTF.

This clonotype has only a few counts. This rearrangement joins TRBV12-3 or TRBV12-4 to TRBJ1-1, with D perhaps TRBD1 (5 bases). Trimming pared 3 bases from V and 1 base from J, leaving 12 bases between. This CDR3 contains 15 residues. CDR3 sequence: CASSFRDPGNTEAFF. For the CDR3, the DNA is TGTGCCAGCAGTTTTCGGGACCCAGGGAACACTGAAGCTTTCTTT.

This clonotype was seen more than once but under ten times. V gene TRBV24-1 combines with J gene TRBJ2-5, with TRBD2 identical over 8 bases. Germline V gene sequence: CDR1 KGHDR, CDR2 SFDVKD. J lost 2 bases, V lost 2 bases, and 9 bases had no gene match. The CDR3 runs 17 residues. In nucleotides, the CDR3 is TGTGCCACCAGTGATTGGAGGTCGCGGGGGGCACAAGAGACCCAGTACTTC. Translation gives CATSDWRSRGAQETQYF.

Only a few counts were recorded for this clonotype. The chain couples TRBV20-1 to TRBJ1-4; D not certain. V lost 6 bases to trimming and J lost 8 bases, with 16 bases between them. This CDR3 spans 13 amino acids. Germline V gene sequence: CDR1 DFQATT, CDR2 SNEGSKA (reference sequence). The CDR3 bases are TGCAGTGCCGGTGGCGGGTTCCGGGAAAAACTGTTTTTT. This codes for CSAGGGFREKLFF.

This clonotype occurred a few times. The chain couples TRBV20-1 to TRBJ2-5, with 9 bases matching TRBD1. Germline V lookup: CDR1 DFQATT, CDR2 SNEGSKA (reference sequence). The V segment lost 2 bases and the J segment 5 bases; nucleotides outside the gene matches: 6. The CDR3 contains 14 residues. CDR3 region: CSARSPGTGETQYF. CDR3 in DNA: TGCAGTGCTAGAAGTCCCGGGACAGGGGAGACCCAGTACTTC.

This chain links TRBV4-3 with TRBJ1-5; TRBD1 is a possible D gene (6 bases). V was shortened by 0 bases and J by 6 bases, with 15 bases between the two germline ends. Per the germline V gene, CDR1 is LGHNA and CDR2 is YSLEER. The CDR3 loop spans 16 amino acids. Here the CDR3 DNA reads TGCGCCAGCAGCCAAGATACCCAGGGGTTGGGTCAGCCCCAGCATTTT. Its protein is CASSQDTQGLGQPQHF.

There are a few counts of this clonotype. The chain joins TRBV6-5 to TRBJ1-1, with 7 bases that match TRBD1. Germline V gene data show CDR1 as MNHEY and CDR2 as SVGAGI. The V and J ends lost 0 bases and 1 base, in that order; junction bases with no gene match: 8. The CDR3 consists of 17 residues. The CDR3 loop reads CASSYSTRTGRNTEAFF. CDR3 coding DNA: TGTGCCAGCAGTTACTCGACCCGGACAGGCAGGAACACTGAAGCTTTCTTT.